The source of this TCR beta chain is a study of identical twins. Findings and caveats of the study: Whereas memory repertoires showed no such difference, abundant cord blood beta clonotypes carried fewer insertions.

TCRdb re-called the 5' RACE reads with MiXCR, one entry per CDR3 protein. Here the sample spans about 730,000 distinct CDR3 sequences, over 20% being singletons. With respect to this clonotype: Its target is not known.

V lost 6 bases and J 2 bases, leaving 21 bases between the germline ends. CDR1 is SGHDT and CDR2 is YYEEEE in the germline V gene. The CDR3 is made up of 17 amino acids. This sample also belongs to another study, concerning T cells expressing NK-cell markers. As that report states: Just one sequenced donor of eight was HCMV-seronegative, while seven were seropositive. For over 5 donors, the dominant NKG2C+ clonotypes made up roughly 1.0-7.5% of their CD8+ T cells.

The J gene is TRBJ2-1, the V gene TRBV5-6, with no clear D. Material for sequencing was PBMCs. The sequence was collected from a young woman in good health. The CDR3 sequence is CASTPPSADRAYNEQFF. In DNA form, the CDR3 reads TGTGCCAGCACCCCACCCTCGGCAGACCGAGCCTACAATGAGCAGTTCTTC.